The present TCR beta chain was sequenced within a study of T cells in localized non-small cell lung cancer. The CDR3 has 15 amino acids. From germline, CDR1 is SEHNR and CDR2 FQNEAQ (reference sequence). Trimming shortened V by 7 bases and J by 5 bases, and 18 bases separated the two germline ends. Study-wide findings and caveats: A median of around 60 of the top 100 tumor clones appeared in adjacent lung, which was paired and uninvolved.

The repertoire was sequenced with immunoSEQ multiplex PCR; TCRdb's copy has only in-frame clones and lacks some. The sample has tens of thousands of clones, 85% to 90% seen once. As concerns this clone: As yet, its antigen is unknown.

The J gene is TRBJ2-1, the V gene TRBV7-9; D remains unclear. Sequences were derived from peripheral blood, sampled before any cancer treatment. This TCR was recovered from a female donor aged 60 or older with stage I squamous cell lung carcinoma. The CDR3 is CASTHDASVDNEQFF. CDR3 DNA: TGTGCCAGCACCCACGACGCCAGCGTGGACAATGAGCAGTTCTTC.